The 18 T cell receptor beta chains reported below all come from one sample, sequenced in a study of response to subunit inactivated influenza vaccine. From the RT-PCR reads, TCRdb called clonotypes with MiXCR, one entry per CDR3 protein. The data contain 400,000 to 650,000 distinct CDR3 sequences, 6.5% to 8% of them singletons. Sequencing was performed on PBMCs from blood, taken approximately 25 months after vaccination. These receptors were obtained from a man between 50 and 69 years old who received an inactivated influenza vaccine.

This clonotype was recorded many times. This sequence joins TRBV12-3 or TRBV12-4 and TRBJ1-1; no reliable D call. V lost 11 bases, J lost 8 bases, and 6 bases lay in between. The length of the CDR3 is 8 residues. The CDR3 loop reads CARREAFF. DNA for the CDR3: TGTGCCCGTCGAGAAGCTTTCTTT.

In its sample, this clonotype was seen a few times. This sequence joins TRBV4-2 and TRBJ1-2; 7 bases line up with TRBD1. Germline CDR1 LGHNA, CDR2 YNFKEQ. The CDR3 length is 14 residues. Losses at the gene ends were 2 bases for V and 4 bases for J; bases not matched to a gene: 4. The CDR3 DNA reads TGTGCCAGCAGCCAAAACGACAGGGTCTATGGCTACACCTTC. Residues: CASSQNDRVYGYTF.

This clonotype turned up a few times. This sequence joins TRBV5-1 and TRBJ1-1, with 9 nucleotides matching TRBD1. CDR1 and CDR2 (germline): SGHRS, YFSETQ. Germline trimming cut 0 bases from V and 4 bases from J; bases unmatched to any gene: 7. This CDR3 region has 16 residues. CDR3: CASSLAGQGRSTEAFF. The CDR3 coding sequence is TGCGCCAGCAGCTTGGCCGGACAGGGGCGCAGCACTGAAGCTTTCTTT. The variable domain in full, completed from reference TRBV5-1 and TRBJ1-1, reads KAGVTQTPRYLIKTRGQQVTLSCSPISGHRSVSWYQQTPGQGLQFLFEYFSETQRNKGNFPGRFSGRQFSNSRSEMNVSTLELGDSALYLCASSLAGQGRSTEAFFGQGTRLTVV.

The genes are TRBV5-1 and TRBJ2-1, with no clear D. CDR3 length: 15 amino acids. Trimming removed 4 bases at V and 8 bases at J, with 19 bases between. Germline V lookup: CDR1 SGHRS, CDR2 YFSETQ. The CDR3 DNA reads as TGCGCCAGCAGCCTTAGTGGGCTCTACCCCCATGAGCAGTTCTTC. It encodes CASSLSGLYPHEQFF.

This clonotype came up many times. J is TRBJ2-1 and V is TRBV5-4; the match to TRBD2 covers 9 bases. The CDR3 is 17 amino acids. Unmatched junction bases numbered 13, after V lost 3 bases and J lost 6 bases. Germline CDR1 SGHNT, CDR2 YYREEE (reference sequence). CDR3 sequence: CASSSTSLAGQLNEQFF. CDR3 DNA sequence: TGTGCCAGCAGCTCCACCTCGCTAGCGGGGCAACTCAATGAGCAGTTCTTC.

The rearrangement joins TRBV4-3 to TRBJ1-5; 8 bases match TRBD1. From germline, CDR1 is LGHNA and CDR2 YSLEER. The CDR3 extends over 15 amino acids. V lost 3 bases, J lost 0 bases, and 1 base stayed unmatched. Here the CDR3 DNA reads TGCGCCAGCAGCCAGGGACAGGATAGCAATCAGCCCCAGCATTTT. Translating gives CASSQGQDSNQPQHF.

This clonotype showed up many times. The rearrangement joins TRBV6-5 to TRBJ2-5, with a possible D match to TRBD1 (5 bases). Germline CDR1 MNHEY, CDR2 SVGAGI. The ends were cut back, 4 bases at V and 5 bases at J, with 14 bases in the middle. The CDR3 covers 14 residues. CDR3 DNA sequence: TGTGCCAGCAGTTCAGTCCAGGGTGCGGAGACCCAGTACTTC. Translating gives CASSSVQGAETQYF.

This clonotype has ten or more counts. As DNA, the CDR3 is TGCGCCAGCAGTCCTGGGACGAACACCGGGGAGCTGTTTTTT. The encoded protein is CASSPGTNTGELFF. This chain joins TRBV5-1 and TRBJ2-2, with D unclear. CDR3 length: 14 amino acids. The germline V and J ends were trimmed by 5 bases and 0 bases, with 8 bases remaining between them. The germline CDR1 and CDR2 sequences are SGHRS and YFSETQ.

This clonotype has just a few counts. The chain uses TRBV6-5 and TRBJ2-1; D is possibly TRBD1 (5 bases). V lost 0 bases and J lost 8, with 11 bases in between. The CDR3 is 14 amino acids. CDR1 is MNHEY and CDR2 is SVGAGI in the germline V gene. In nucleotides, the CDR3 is TGTGCCAGCAGTTACTCAGGGGCTTACGATGAGCAGTTCTTC. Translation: CASSYSGAYDEQFF.

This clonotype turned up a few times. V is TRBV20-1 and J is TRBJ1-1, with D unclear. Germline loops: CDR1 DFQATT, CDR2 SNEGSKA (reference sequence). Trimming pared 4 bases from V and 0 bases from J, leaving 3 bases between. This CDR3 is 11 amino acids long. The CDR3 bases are TGCAGTGCTAAGATGAACACTGAAGCTTTCTTT. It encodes CSAKMNTEAFF.

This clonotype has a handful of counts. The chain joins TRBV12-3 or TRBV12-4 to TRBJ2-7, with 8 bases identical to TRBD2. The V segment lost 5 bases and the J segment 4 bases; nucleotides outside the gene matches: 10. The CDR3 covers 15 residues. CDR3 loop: CASSRETSEKYEQYF. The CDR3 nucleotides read TGTGCCAGCAGTCGAGAGACTAGCGAGAAGTACGAGCAGTACTTC.

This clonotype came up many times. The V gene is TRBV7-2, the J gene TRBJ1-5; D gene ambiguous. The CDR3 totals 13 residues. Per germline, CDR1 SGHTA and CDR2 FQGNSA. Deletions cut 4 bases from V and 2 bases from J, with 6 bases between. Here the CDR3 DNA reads TGTGCCAGCAGCTACCAGGGCAATCAGCCCCAGCATTTT. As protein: CASSYQGNQPQHF.

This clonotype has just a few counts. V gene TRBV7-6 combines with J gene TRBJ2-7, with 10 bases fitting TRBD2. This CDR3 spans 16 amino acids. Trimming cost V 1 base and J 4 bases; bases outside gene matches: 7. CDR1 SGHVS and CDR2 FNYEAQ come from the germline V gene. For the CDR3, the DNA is TGTGCCAGCAGCTTAGTGGCTAGCGGGAGTTTTTACGAGCAGTACTTC. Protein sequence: CASSLVASGSFYEQYF. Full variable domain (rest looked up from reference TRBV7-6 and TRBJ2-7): GAGVSQSPRYKVTKRGQDVALRCDPISGHVSLYWYRQALGQGPEFLTYFNYEAQQDKSGLPNDRFSAERPEGSISTLTIQRTEQRDSAMYRCASSLVASGSFYEQYFGPGTRLTVT.

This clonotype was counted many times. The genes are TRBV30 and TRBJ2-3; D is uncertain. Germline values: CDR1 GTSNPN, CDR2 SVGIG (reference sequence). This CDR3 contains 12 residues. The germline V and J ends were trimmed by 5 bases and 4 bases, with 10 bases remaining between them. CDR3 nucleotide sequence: TGTGCCTGGGCCTGGTGGGCAGATACGCAGTATTTT. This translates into CAWAWWADTQYF. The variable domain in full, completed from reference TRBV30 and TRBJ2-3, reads SQTIHQWPATLVQPVGSPLSLECTVEGTSNPNLYWYRQAAGRGLQLLFYSVGIGQISSEVPQNLSASRPQDRQFILSSKKLLLSDSGFYLCAWAWWADTQYFGPGTRLTVL.

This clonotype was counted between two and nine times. In DNA, the CDR3 is TGCAGTGCTAGGTCGGGGGGGCCATCGCTTGAGCAGTTCTTC. Translated: CSARSGGPSLEQFF. The V gene is TRBV20-1, the J gene TRBJ2-1; 8 bases match TRBD2. Per germline, CDR1 DFQATT and CDR2 SNEGSKA (reference sequence). Losses at the gene ends were 3 bases for V and 9 bases for J; bases not matched to a gene: 10. The CDR3 contains 14 residues.

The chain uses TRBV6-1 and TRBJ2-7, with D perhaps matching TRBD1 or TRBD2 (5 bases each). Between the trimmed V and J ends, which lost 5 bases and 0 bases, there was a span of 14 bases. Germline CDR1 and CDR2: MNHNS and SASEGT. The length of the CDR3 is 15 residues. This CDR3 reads CASSPYRGGSYEQYF. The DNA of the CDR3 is TGTGCCAGCAGTCCGTATCGGGGCGGCTCCTACGAGCAGTACTTC.

The CDR3 DNA reads as TGCGCCAGCAGCCAAGATTTTCGGGGCGGGGGGCCAGATACGCAGTATTTT. This gives the protein CASSQDFRGGGPDTQYF. This chain joins TRBV4-1 and TRBJ2-3; TRBD2 agrees at 8 bases. CDR1 is MGHRA, CDR2 YSYEKL, per germline. This CDR3 spans 17 amino acids. V trimming: 0 bases; J trimming: 4 bases; junction bases outside the gene matches: 9.

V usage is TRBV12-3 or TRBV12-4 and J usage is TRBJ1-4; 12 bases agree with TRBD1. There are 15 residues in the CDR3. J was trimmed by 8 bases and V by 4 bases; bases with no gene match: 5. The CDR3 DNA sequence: TGTGCCAGCAGTTGGGGACAGGGGGCATTAGAAAAACTGTTTTTT. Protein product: CASSWGQGALEKLFF.